This T cell receptor beta chain is drawn from a study of metastatic and nonmetastatic thyroid tumors (dated by TCRdb to 2019 to 2021). Study-wide context: Repertoires were compared across peripheral blood and tumor or nodule tissue samples from malignant and benign thyroid patients. Here is what the overall study found, with its caveats: In both blood and tumor samples, TCR beta diversity was reported to be significantly higher in malignant tumors than in benign nodules.

Library method: PCR. The reads were generated on an Illumina HiSeq 4000. High-throughput sequencing was used to profile the CDR3 region of the TCR beta-chain in every patient. Turning to the authors' computational methods: A classifier to discriminate distant-metastatic papillary thyroid cancer patients was built from CDR3 differences across clinicopathological groups. The Shannon index was used to measure repertoire diversity, and the Morisita-Horn index was used to measure how similar tumor and blood repertoires were. The public sequencing data were trimmed at Q25 with fastp and processed into clonotypes with MiXCR by TCRdb, which kept only in-frame beta chains. TCRdb, not the authors, supplied the V and J calls. This sample gives some 37,000 clones in total; less than 60% of them show up just once. The leading ten clones occupy about 24% of the sample. About this clone: This clone's antigen is unknown. No base qualities exist here, and no much larger clone lies one base off it.

CDR1 and CDR2 are drawn from the germline V gene (reference sequence): MNHEY, SMNVEV. The CDR3 measures 15 amino acids from cysteine to phenylalanine. Just CDR3 DNA is preserved here, 45 bases in frame from base 1. V is reduced by 0 bases and J by 7 bases, leaving a spacing of 10 bases between them. No treatment had been received by any patient before thyroid surgery. The study retrospectively analysed patient clinical samples collected from about 2012 to 2019 using T-cell receptor beta sequencing. The material sequenced was tumor tissue. Rearrangement joined TRBV27 to TRBJ1-6; the D gene is possibly TRBD1, with 5 bases matching. The receptor was derived from a male donor with papillary thyroid cancer or a benign thyroid nodule (not recorded which). Some clones in this sample may be carry-over from other donors' samples. The CDR3 protein is CASSLSGERNSPLHF. The nucleotide sequence is TGTGCCAGCAGTTTATCAGGGGAAAGGAATTCACCCCTCCACTTT.